This T cell receptor (beta chain) was captured in a study of CD8+CD57+ T cells in acquired aplastic anemia. Across the whole study: Sorted CD4+ and CD8+ cell DNA averaged roughly 3 ug.

Worth noting for this clonotype: The antigen is not known.

The study profiled TCR beta VDJ and CDR3 using genomic DNA as template. MiXCR, run by TCRdb on the reads, gives a single entry per CDR3 protein. The table includes 35,000 to 45,000 distinct CDR3 sequences, about 65% detected once. Overall study results and limits: Patients were compared with controls for CD8+ Simpson's diversity, and no significant difference emerged.

The sequence derives from a human donor in good health, serving as a control. The sequencing input was sorted CD4+, CD8+, or CD8+CD57+ T cells (not recorded which) from PBMCs.

CDR3 in DNA: TGTGCCAGTAGTATCATCGGACAGCCCAATCAGCCCCAGCATTTT. This translates into CASSIIGQPNQPQHF. The rearrangement uses TRBV19 and TRBJ1-5; tentative D call: TRBD1 (6 bases). The germline V and J ends were trimmed by 3 bases and 3 bases, with 12 bases remaining between them. CDR3 length: 15 amino acids. Germline CDR1 is LNHDA and CDR2 is SQIVND (reference sequence).